This T cell receptor beta chain appears in the sequencing data of a study of CD8+ T cells in alopecia areata. V dropped 0 bases and J dropped 2; count of bases not matched to a gene: 7. The CDR3 covers 16 residues. Germline V CDR1 and CDR2: LGHNA, YNFKEQ. Following RNA extraction, reverse transcription yielded cDNA that acted as the sequencing template. TCRdb's copy holds only in-frame clones and misses some; the assay was immunoSEQ multiplex PCR. The sample shows tens of thousands of clones, approximately 80% of them seen only once. The rearrangement uses TRBV4-2 and TRBJ2-7, with 7 bases aligning to TRBD2. The source material was NKG2D-low CD8+ T cells sorted from blood. The receptor was derived from a human donor with alopecia areata. CDR3 nucleotide sequence: TGTGCCAGCAGCCAAGATCTGGGGGGGTTTACCTACGAGCAGTACTTC. It yields the protein CASSQDLGGFTYEQYF.